This T cell receptor (beta chain) was captured in a study of blood T cell repertoires in COVID-19 (dated by TCRdb to 2018 to 2020). Describing the broader study: Collaborator samples came from the United States, Italy and Spain and covered acute and convalescent phases of COVID-19. Where HLA class I and class II types were available, the types were taken from metadata supplied by the sample provider, not from assay-based typing. Deeply sampled blood TCRbeta repertoires from subjects exposed to, actively infected with, or recovered from COVID-19 were included in the dataset. The material from the prospective study consisted of cDNA or gDNA derived from T cells, B-cell-depleted T cells, or PBMCs. The repertoires were released in a freely available public database intended as a resource for research on the immune response to SARS-CoV-2. The sample metadata nearly always contained a de-identified subject ID, COVID-19 status, age in years and sex. Samples came from the ongoing ImmuneRACE study (first 160 participants) plus 1,254 subjects from 6 global collaborators.

CDR1 is given as SGHVS and CDR2 as FQNEAQ, both from the germline V gene. Measured from the cysteine to the phenylalanine, the CDR3 is 18 residues long. Only CDR3 DNA is held: 54 bases, read in frame from base 1. Here V drops 3 bases and J drops 4 bases, and the junction holds 12 bases not matched to any gene. Collaborating institutions collected whole blood in K2EDTA tubes following their own protocols. For TCRbeta analysis, collaborators shipped samples in one of three forms: frozen whole blood, isolated PBMCs, or DNA extracted from either of those sample types. The full study reports these points: The amount of clinical and demographic metadata varied by source and participant and was provided uncurated.

TCRbeta CDR3 regions were amplified from genomic DNA using the immunoSEQ Assay, a bias-controlled multiplex PCR. Per the authors' processing: The number of nucleated cells in each sample was estimated by amplification of reference gene primers within the assay. Sequence reads were collapsed and filtered to measure the absolute abundance of every unique TCRbeta CDR3 rearrangement. For each sample, productive Simpson clonality was calculated as the square root of Simpson's diversity index across productive rearrangements. Sourced from immuneACCESS, this table was stored by TCRdb with only in-frame sequences that have V and J called. A share of the clones is absent; for the studies checked, an unresolved V gene accounts for under half, and the remainder has no known explanation. The DNA was the basis for D and trimming; V, J and clone size are from that table. The sample has about 89,000 clones on record, less than 85% of them singletons. The top ten clonotypes cover 15% to 20% of the sample.

Remarks on this clone: This receptor's antigen is unknown. Base quality data are lacking; no much larger clone is found one base away.

Recombination linked TRBV7-8 to TRBJ1-3, with 10 junctional bases fitting TRBD1. This TCR was recovered from a woman at least 80 years old with acute or convalescent COVID-19. Sequencing was done on a sample of peripheral blood. The base sequence is TGTGCCAGCAGCTTTTACCCTCCGGGACAGGGGAGAGGAAACACCATATATTTT. Its protein is CASSFYPPGQGRGNTIYF.